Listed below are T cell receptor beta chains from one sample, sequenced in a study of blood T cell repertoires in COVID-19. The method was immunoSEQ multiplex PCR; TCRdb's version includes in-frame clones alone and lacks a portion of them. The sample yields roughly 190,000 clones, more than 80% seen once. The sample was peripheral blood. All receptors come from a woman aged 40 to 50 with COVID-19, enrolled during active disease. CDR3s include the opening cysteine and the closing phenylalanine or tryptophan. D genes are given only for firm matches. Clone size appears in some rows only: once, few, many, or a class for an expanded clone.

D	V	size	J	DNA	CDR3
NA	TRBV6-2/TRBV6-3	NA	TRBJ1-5	TGTGCCAGCAGTTTCGCAAGTGCGAGACAGCCCCAGCATTTT	CASSFASARQPQHF
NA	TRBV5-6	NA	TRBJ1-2	TGTGCCAGCAGCTTGCGACAGACAAACTATGGCTACACCTTC	CASSLRQTNYGYTF
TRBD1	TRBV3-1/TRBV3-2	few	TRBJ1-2	TGTGCCAGCAGCCGGACAGGGTCGTATGGCTACACCTTC	CASSRTGSYGYTF
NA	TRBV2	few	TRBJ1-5	TGTGCCAGCGAATCAGGGCCCAATCAGCCCCAGCATTTT	CASESGPNQPQHF
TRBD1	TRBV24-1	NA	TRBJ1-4	TGTGCCACCAGTGAGACGACAGGGGATGGCGAAAAACTGTTTTTT	CATSETTGDGEKLFF
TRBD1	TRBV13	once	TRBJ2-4	TGTGCCAGCAGCTTAGGCCTCAGGGGGCCGGGAAACATTCAGTACTTC	CASSLGLRGPGNIQYF
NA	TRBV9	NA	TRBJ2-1	TGTGCCAGCAGCCCCCGTCTATCCTACAATGAGCAGTTCTTC	CASSPRLSYNEQFF
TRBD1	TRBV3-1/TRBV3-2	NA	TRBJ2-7	TGTGCCAGCAGCCAACGAACCGGGACAGGGTTCTACGAGCAGTACTTC	CASSQRTGTGFYEQYF
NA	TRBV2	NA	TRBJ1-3	TGTGCCAGCAGTTTAAATGCAGGGAAAAAAGGCACCATATATTTT	CASSLNAGKKGTIYF
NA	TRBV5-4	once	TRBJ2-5	TGTGCCAGCAGCTTTGACACCGAAGAGACCCAGTACTTC	CASSFDTEETQYF
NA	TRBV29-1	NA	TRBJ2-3	TGCAGCGCCGCCCACAGAAACGCAGATACGCAGTATTTT	CSAAHRNADTQYF
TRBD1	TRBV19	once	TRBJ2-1	TGTGCCAGTAGTCGACAGGGGGCTATGAATGAGCAGTTCTTC	CASSRQGAMNEQFF
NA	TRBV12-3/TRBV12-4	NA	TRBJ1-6	TGTGCCAGCAGTTTCCCAAATTCACCCCTCCACTTT	CASSFPNSPLHF
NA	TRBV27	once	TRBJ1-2	TGTGCCAGCAGTTCTACCGGGAGAGCTAACTATGGCTACACCTTC	CASSSTGRANYGYTF
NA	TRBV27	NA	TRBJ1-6	TGTGCCAGCAGTTTCGCAGGGCGTAATTCACCCCTCCACTTT	CASSFAGRNSPLHF
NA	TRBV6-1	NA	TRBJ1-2	TGTGCCAGCAGTGAAGGTTTCCGGAGGGCTAACTATGGCTACACCTTC	CASSEGFRRANYGYTF
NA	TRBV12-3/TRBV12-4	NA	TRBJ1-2	TGTGCCAGCAGCTCTCAGGGGTATTATGGCTACACCTTC	CASSSQGYYGYTF
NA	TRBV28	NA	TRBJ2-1	TGTGCCAGCAGTATAAACAATGAGCAGTTCTTC	CASSINNEQFF